The T cell receptor beta chain under discussion was sequenced for a study of CD8 T cells in Susac syndrome. CD8+ and CD4+ blood T cells underwent TCR beta sequencing. Controls matched for sex and age were healthy donors. From germline, CDR1 is SGHRS and CDR2 YFSETQ. V shed 5 bases and J shed 2 bases, with 17 bases lying between them. CDR3 length: 15 amino acids. Random hexamers were used to reverse transcribe roughly 0.45 to 1 ug of RNA. TCRdb reprocessed the immunoSEQ multiplex PCR reads via MiXCR and lists one record per CDR3 protein. The sample lists fewer than 200,000 distinct CDR3 sequences, 90% to 95% occurring once.

Sequenced sample: CD4+ T cells from PBMCs. The sequence was collected from a human donor in good health. The chain joins TRBV5-1 to TRBJ2-7, with D perhaps TRBD1 or TRBD2 (5 bases each). This chain's CDR3 is CASRPRGSGTYEQYF. Written as DNA, the CDR3 is TGCGCCAGCAGACCCCGGGGCTCTGGCACCTACGAGCAGTACTTC.